This TCR beta chain was documented in a study of T cells in women clearing cervical HPV infection. Study-wide findings and caveats: T-cell numbers per sample were unknown and may explain richness differences. Cases carried less TRBV6-7 than controls: about 0.1% versus 0.15%.

Worth noting for this clone: No antigen is known for it. From the germline J gene comes the end of the CDR3, since the read stops 3 residues before it.

TCRdb's table, derived via immunoSEQ multiplex PCR, lists solely in-frame clones and lacks some. The sample has around 31,000 clones; the top ten hold approximately 20%. V gave up 0 bases and J gave up 0 bases; unmatched junction bases: 3. This CDR3 is 17 amino acids long. Germline V gene lookup returns CDR1 SGHVS and CDR2 FNYEAQ. The origin of this receptor is a woman between 18 and 69 years old with a cervical HPV16 infection that either progressed to CIN3+ or cleared (not recorded which). The sample comprised blood buffy coat. The V call is TRBV7-6, the J call TRBJ2-3; the match to TRBD2 covers 10 bases. This CDR3 is CASSLAQTSGSTDTQYF. CDR3 DNA, as far as it was read: TGTGCCAGCAGCTTAGCCCAGACTAGCGGGAGCACAGATACG.